This T cell receptor beta chain was sequenced for a study of blood T cell repertoires in COVID-19 (dated by TCRdb to 2020 to 2022). Regarding the research as a whole: The collaborator samples originated in the United States, Italy and Spain and spanned the acute and convalescent phases of COVID-19. The prospective study material was composed of cDNA or gDNA derived from T cells, B-cell-depleted T cells, or PBMCs. Subjects who had been exposed to COVID-19, were actively infected with it, or had recovered from it provided the deeply sampled blood TCRbeta repertoires that made up the dataset. A freely available public database, intended as a resource for researchers studying the immune response to SARS-CoV-2, is where the repertoires were released. The samples were drawn from two sources: the first 160 participants of the ongoing ImmuneRACE study, and 950 to 1,500 subjects contributed by 6 global collaborators. Nearly every sample came with metadata listing a de-identified subject ID, COVID-19 status, age in years and sex. Where available, HLA class I and class II types were taken from metadata supplied by the sample provider and were not determined by assay-based typing.

Participants in the prospective study were aged about 18 to 89 years, lived in approximately 26 United States geographic areas, and enrolled through a virtual design. To assign participants to cohorts, the prospective study relied on clinical history that participants themselves reported in a screening survey and a study questionnaire. ImmuneRACE Cohort 3 recovered participants were defined by two consecutive negative NP/OP PCR tests, healthcare professional clearance, or symptom resolution. Each participant in the prospective study had whole blood, serum and a nasopharyngeal or oropharyngeal swab collected by mobile phlebotomists. Over a roughly two-month period, participants in the prospective study had the option of providing additional blood draws and questionnaires. Prospective study blood samples were shipped either frozen or at room temperature before DNA extraction. TCRbeta CDR3 regions were amplified from genomic DNA by means of the immunoSEQ Assay, a bias-controlled multiplex PCR. The paper's processing steps were these. Within the assay, amplification of reference gene primers was used to estimate how many nucleated cells each sample contained. To quantify the absolute abundance of each unique TCRbeta CDR3 rearrangement, sequence reads were collapsed and filtered. For each sample, productive Simpson clonality was calculated as the square root of Simpson's diversity index over productive rearrangements. TCRdb limited this immuneACCESS table to in-frame rearrangements with V and J called. A share of clones is missing; checked studies link under half to unresolved V genes, and the rest is unexplained. The D gene and trimming were derived from the DNA, and the V and J assignments and clone size from that table. Recorded for this sample are fewer than 300,000 clones; about nine tenths of them occurred a single time. 15% to 17% of the sample rests with the top ten.

The full study reports these points: Clinical and demographic metadata were provided uncurated, with the amount varying by source and participant.

Trimming leaves V shorter by 6 bases and J shorter by 3 bases, with the junction holding 6 bases beyond the gene matches. CDR3 length: 14 amino acids, cysteine to phenylalanine. Solely the CDR3 DNA is kept, with 42 bases framed from the first base. According to the germline V gene, CDR1 reads ENHRY and CDR2 reads SYGVKD. About this clone: It has no known antigen specificity. Nothing much larger sits one base from this clone, and base qualities are not available.

The receptor's source is a man between 18 and 35 years old who had recovered from COVID-19. Input material: PBMCs or T cells enriched from blood (not recorded which). The chain is encoded by TRBV10-3 joined to TRBJ2-7, with TRBD2 identical over 9 junction bases. The CDR3 here reads CAISQAGGYYEQYF. In nucleotide form, the sequence is TGTGCCATCAGCCAGGCGGGGGGGTACTACGAGCAGTACTTC.